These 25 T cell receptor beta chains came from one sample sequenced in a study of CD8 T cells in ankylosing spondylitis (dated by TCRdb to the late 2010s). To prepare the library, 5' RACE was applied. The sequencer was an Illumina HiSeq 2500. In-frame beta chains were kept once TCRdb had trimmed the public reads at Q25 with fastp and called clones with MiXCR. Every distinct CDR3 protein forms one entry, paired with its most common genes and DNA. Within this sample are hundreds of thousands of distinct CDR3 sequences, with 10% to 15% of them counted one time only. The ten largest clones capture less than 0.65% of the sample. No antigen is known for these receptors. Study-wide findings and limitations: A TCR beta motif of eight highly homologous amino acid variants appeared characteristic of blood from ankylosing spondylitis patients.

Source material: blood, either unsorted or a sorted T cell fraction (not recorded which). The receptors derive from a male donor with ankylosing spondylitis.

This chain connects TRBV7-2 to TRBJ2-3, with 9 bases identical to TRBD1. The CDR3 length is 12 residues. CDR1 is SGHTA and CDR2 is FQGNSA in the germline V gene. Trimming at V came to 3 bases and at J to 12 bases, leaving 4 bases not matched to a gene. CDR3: CASSFPGQGQYF. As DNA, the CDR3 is TGTGCCAGCAGCTTCCCGGGACAGGGACAGTATTTT.

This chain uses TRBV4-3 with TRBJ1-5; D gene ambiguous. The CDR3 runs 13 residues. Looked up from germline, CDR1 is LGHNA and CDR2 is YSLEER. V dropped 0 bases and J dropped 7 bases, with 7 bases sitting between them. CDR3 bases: TGCGCCAGCAGCCAAGATCTCTGGCAGCCCCAGCATTTT. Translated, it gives CASSQDLWQPQHF.

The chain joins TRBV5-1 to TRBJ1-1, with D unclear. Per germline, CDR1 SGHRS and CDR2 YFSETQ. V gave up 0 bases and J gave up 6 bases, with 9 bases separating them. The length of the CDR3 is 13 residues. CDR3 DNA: TGCGCCAGCAGCTTGGTACCTGGCGCTGAAGCTTTCTTT. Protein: CASSLVPGAEAFF.

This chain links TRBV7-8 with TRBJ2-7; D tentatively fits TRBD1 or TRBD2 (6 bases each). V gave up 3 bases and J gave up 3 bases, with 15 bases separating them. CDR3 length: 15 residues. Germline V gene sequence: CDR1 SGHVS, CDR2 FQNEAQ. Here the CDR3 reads CASSFRRTAGYEQYF. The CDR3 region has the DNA TGTGCCAGCAGCTTCAGGAGGACAGCGGGCTACGAGCAGTACTTC.

The CDR3 spells CASRDPRTSGYNEQFF. The DNA for the CDR3 is TGTGCCAGCAGGGACCCTAGGACTAGCGGTTACAATGAGCAGTTCTTC. This chain links TRBV5-4 with TRBJ2-1, with 10 bases that match TRBD2. The CDR3 contains 16 residues. Trimming cost V 5 bases and J 4 bases; bases outside gene matches: 9. CDR1 and CDR2 from the germline V gene are SGHNT and YYREEE (reference sequence).

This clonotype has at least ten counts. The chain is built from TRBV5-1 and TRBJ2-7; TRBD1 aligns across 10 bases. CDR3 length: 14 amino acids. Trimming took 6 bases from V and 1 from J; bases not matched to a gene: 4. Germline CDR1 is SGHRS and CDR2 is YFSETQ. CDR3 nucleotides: TGCGCCAGCAACCGGGACAGGGGTTCCTACGAGCAGTACTTC. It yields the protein CASNRDRGSYEQYF.

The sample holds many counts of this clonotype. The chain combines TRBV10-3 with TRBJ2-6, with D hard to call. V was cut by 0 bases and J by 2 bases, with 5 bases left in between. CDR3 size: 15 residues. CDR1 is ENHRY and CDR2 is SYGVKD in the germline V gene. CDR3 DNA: TGTGCCATCAGTGAGTCGATGCCTGGGGCCAACGTCCTGACTTTC. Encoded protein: CAISESMPGANVLTF.

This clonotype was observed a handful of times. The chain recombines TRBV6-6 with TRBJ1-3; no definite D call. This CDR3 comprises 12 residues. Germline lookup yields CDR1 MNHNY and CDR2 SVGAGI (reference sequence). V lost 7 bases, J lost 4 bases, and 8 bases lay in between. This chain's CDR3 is CASKEKGNTIYF. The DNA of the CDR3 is TGTGCCAGCAAGGAAAAGGGAAACACCATATATTTT.

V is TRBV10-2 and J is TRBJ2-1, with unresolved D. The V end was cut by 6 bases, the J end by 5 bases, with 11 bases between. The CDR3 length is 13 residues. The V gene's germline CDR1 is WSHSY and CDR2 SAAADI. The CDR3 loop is CASRQDWDNEQFF. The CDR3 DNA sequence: TGCGCCAGCAGGCAAGACTGGGACAATGAGCAGTTCTTC.

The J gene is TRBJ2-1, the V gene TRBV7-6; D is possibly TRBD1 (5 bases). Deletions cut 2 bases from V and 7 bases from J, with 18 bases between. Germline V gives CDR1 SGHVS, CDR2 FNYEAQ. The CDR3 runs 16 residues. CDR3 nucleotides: TGTGCCAGCAGCTTATATCCCCCAGGGAATCGGAATGAGCAGTTCTTC. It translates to CASSLYPPGNRNEQFF.

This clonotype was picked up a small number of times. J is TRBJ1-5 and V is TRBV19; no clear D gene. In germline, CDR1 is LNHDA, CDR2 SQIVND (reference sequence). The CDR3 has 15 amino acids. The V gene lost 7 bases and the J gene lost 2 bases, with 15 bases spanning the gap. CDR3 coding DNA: TGTGCCAGTACTAAGGAAGGGTTTCGCAATCAGCCCCAGCATTTT. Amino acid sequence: CASTKEGFRNQPQHF.

The CDR3 coding sequence is TGCAGTGCTCTGCGAGGCTCCGGGACCCAGTACTTC. Residues: CSALRGSGTQYF. The J gene is TRBJ2-5, the V gene TRBV20-1; no clear D gene. The CDR3 has 12 amino acids. Deletions cut 5 bases from V and 7 bases from J, with 14 bases between. Germline lookup yields CDR1 DFQATT and CDR2 SNEGSKA (reference sequence).

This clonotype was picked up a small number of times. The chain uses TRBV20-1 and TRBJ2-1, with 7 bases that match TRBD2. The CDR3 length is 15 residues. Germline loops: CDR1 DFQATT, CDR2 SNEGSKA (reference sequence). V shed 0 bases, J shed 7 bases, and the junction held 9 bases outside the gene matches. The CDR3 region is CSARDLPGGRNEQFF. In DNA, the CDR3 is TGCAGTGCTAGAGATCTGCCGGGGGGAAGGAATGAGCAGTTCTTC.

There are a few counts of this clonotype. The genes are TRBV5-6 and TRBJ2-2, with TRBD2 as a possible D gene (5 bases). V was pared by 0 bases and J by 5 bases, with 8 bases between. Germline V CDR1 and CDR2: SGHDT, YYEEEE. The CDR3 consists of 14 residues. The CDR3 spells CASSLELVTGELFF. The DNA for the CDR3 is TGTGCCAGCAGCTTGGAACTAGTAACCGGGGAGCTGTTTTTT.

Here the CDR3 DNA reads TGCAGTGCTCAAGGGGGCGAGCAGTACTTC. Residues: CSAQGGEQYF. The gene calls are TRBV20-1 and TRBJ2-7, with a weak D call TRBD1 (6 bases). CDR1 and CDR2 (germline): DFQATT, SNEGSKA (reference sequence). This CDR3 has 10 residues. V gave up 5 bases and J gave up 6 bases, with 8 bases separating them.

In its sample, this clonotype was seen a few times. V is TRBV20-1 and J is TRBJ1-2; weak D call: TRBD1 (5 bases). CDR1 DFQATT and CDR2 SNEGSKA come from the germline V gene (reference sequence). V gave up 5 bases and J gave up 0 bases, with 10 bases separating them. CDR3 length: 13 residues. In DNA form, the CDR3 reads TGCAGTGCTGGGGCCGGATCTAACTATGGCTACACCTTC. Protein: CSAGAGSNYGYTF.

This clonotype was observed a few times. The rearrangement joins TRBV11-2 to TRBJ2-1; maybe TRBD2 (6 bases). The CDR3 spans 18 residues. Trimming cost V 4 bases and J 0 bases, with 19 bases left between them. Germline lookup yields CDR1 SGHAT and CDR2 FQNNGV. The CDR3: CASSSPRGGSSSYNEQFF. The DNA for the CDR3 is TGTGCCAGCAGCTCACCCCGGGGAGGTTCGAGCTCCTACAATGAGCAGTTCTTC.

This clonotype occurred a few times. The CDR3 protein is CASSFWEAQGARGYTF. Written as DNA, the CDR3 is TGTGCCAGCAGTTTCTGGGAAGCGCAGGGGGCGCGAGGCTACACCTTC. The J gene is TRBJ1-2, the V gene TRBV28; the match to TRBD1 covers 8 bases. V gave up 3 bases and J gave up 8 bases; unmatched junction bases: 14. Germline V gene sequence: CDR1 MDHEN, CDR2 SYDVKM. The CDR3 has 16 residues.

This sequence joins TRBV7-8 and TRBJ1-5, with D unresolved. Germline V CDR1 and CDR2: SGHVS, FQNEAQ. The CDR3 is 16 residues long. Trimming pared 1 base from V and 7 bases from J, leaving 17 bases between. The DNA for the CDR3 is TGTGCCAGCAGCTTAGGGTGGCCCGGGTTTGGCCAGCCCCAGCATTTT. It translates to CASSLGWPGFGQPQHF.

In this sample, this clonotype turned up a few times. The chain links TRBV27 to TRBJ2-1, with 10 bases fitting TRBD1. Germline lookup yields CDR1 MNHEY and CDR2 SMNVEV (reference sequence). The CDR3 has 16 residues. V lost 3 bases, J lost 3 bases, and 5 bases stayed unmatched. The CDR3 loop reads CASSFSGQGLYNEQFF. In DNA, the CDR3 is TGTGCCAGCAGTTTTTCGGGACAGGGGCTCTACAATGAGCAGTTCTTC.

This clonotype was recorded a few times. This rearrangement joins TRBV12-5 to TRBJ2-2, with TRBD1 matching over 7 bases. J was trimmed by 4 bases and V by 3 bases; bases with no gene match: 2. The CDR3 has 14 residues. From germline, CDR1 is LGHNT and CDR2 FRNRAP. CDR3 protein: CASGLGGGTGELFF. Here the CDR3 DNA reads TGTGCTAGTGGTTTAGGGGGCGGCACCGGGGAGCTGTTTTTT.

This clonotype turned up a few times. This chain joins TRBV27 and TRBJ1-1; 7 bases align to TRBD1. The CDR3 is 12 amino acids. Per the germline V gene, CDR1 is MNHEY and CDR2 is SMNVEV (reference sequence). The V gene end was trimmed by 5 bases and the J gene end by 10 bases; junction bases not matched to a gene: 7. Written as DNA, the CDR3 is TGTGCCAGCAGTATGACAGGGATGGGAGCTTTCTTT. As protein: CASSMTGMGAFF.

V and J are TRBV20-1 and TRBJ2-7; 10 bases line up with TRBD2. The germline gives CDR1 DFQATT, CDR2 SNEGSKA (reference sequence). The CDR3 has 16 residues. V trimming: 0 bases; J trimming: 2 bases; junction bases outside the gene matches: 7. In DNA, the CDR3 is TGCAGTGCTAGAGACAGGACTAGCGGACTCCCCTACGAGCAGTACTTC. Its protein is CSARDRTSGLPYEQYF.

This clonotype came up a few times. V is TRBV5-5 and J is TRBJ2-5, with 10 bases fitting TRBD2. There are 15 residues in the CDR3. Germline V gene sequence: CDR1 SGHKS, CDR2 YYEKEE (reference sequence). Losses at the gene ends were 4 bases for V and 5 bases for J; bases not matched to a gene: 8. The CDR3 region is CASSLSGRARETQYF. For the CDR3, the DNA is TGTGCCAGCAGCCTGAGCGGGAGGGCCAGGGAGACCCAGTACTTC. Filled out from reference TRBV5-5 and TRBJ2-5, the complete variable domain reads DAGVTQSPTHLIKTRGQQVTLRCSPISGHKSVSWYQQVLGQGPQFIFQYYEKEERGRGNFPDRFSARQFPNYSSELNVNALLLGDSALYLCASSLSGRARETQYFGPGTRLLVL.

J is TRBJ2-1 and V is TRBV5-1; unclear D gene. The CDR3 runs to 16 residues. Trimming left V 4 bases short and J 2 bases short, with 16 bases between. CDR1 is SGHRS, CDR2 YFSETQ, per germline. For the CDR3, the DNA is TGCGCCAGCAGCAGATTTGGACGTACCACCTACAATGAGCAGTTCTTC. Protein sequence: CASSRFGRTTYNEQFF. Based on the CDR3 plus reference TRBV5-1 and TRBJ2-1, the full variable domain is KAGVTQTPRYLIKTRGQQVTLSCSPISGHRSVSWYQQTPGQGLQFLFEYFSETQRNKGNFPGRFSGRQFSNSRSEMNVSTLELGDSALYLCASSRFGRTTYNEQFFGPGTRLTVL.